Presented here are 16 T cell receptor beta chains from one specimen sequenced in a study of technical replicates of blood from a few donors (dated by TCRdb to the late 2010s). Library construction relied on the immunoSEQ multiplex PCR assay. TCRdb provides this immuneACCESS table in a form limited to in-frame rearrangements. Some clones are lacking; in checked studies, under half of them reflect an unresolved V gene, and why the rest are absent is not known. The sample includes about 63,000 clones, with around 86% observed a single time. Under 6.5% of the sample is in the top ten clones. Sequenced material: PBMCs. Receptor source: a human donor in good health. Some clones in this sample may be carry-over from other donors' samples.

This chain joins TRBV29-1 and TRBJ2-7, with 9 bases aligning to TRBD1. Germline V gives CDR1 SQVTM, CDR2 ANQGSEA. Trimming took 6 bases from V and 4 from J; bases not matched to a gene: 7. This CDR3 contains 13 residues. The CDR3 DNA reads as TGCAGCGTACCCGGGACAGGGAATTACGAGCAGTACTTC. Translating gives CSVPGTGNYEQYF.

This clone was picked up one time. The rearrangement joins TRBV29-1 to TRBJ1-1, with a weak D call TRBD1 (5 bases). V lost 4 bases and J lost 1, with 10 bases in between. CDR1 and CDR2 (germline): SQVTM, ANQGSEA. This CDR3 contains 13 residues. The CDR3 coding sequence is TGCAGCGTTGTTCGGAGGGGGAACACTGAAGCTTTCTTT. Its translation is CSVVRRGNTEAFF.

This chain joins TRBV18 and TRBJ2-5; 14 bases are a match to TRBD2. CDR1 is KGHSH, CDR2 LQKENI, per germline. This CDR3 has 17 amino acids. V dropped 4 bases and J dropped 1; count of bases not matched to a gene: 5. The CDR3 region has the DNA TGTGCCAGCTCACTAGGGACTAGCGGGAGTGGCCAAGAGACCCAGTACTTC. It yields the protein CASSLGTSGSGQETQYF. The full variable domain, with the rest looked up from reference TRBV18 and TRBJ2-5, is NAGVMQNPRHLVRRRGQEARLRCSPMKGHSHVYWYRQLPEEGLKFMVYLQKENIIDESGMPKERFSAEFPKEGPSILRIQQVVRGDSAAYFCASSLGTSGSGQETQYFGPGTRLLVL.

The V and J genes are TRBV7-2 and TRBJ1-3; the D is unclear. CDR3 length: 13 residues. V lost 2 bases to trimming and J lost 4 bases, with 6 bases between them. Per germline, CDR1 SGHTA and CDR2 FQGNSA. CDR3: CASSLSRGNTIYF. Here the CDR3 DNA reads TGTGCCAGCAGCTTATCACGGGGAAACACCATATATTTT. Full variable domain (remainder filled in from reference TRBV7-2 and TRBJ1-3): GAGVSQSPSNKVTEKGKDVELRCDPISGHTALYWYRQSLGQGLEFLIYFQGNSAPDKSGLPSDRFSAERTGGSVSTLTIQRTQQEDSAVYLCASSLSRGNTIYFGEGSWLTVV.

The genes are TRBV30 and TRBJ1-2; D uncertain. The V gene lost 4 bases and the J gene lost 2 bases, with 17 bases spanning the gap. The germline gives CDR1 GTSNPN, CDR2 SVGIG (reference sequence). This CDR3 is 15 amino acids long. The CDR3 loop is CAWIKWRRSNYGYTF. The CDR3 region has the DNA TGTGCCTGGATCAAGTGGCGGAGATCAAACTATGGCTACACCTTC.

The gene calls are TRBV7-8 and TRBJ2-1; TRBD1 might be the D (6 bases). The V gene's germline CDR1 is SGHVS and CDR2 FQNEAQ. The CDR3 loop spans 13 amino acids. Trimming left V 6 bases short and J 3 bases short, with 9 bases between. CDR3 in amino acids: CASRDSHYNEQFF. The CDR3, as DNA: TGTGCCAGCAGGGACAGCCACTACAATGAGCAGTTCTTC.

This clone is medium-sized. J is TRBJ2-7 and V is TRBV28; 9 bases line up with TRBD2. Trimming took 7 bases from V and 7 from J; bases not matched to a gene: 23. The CDR3 is made up of 18 amino acids. The germline CDR1 and CDR2 sequences are MDHEN and SYDVKM. CDR3 bases: TGTGCCAGCATCTGGGCTAGCGGGGTCCTGGGGCCTATGGAGGAGCAGTACTTC. It specifies CASIWASGVLGPMEEQYF.

The chain joins TRBV9 to TRBJ2-5; 7 positions agree with TRBD1. Germline CDR1 SGDLS, CDR2 YYNGEE. The CDR3 is 15 residues long. The ends lost 3 bases at V and 5 bases at J; junction bases unmatched: 10. Written as DNA, the CDR3 is TGTGCCAGCAGCGCCGCCCAGGGGGTCTGGGAGACCCAGTACTTC. Translated, it gives CASSAAQGVWETQYF.

The rearrangement links TRBV19 to TRBJ1-4, with 9 bases identical to TRBD1. The V gene end was trimmed by 4 bases and the J gene end by 0 bases; junction bases not matched to a gene: 6. The CDR3 contains 17 residues. In germline, CDR1 is LNHDA, CDR2 SQIVND (reference sequence). The CDR3 region is CASSTGQGRTTNEKLFF. CDR3 DNA: TGTGCCAGTAGTACAGGACAGGGGCGAACAACTAATGAAAAACTGTTTTTT.

This chain joins TRBV5-1 and TRBJ2-4; TRBD2 aligns across 7 bases. J lost 8 bases, V lost 1 base, and 12 bases had no gene match. The CDR3 extends over 16 amino acids. Germline-derived CDR1 and CDR2 are SGHRS and YFSETQ. The CDR3 here is CASSLNQWTRGDIQYF. The CDR3 coding sequence is TGCGCCAGCAGCTTGAACCAATGGACTAGGGGAGACATTCAGTACTTC.

The gene calls are TRBV6-1 and TRBJ2-1, with TRBD2 matching 7 bases. V shed 4 bases, J shed 7 bases, and the junction held 4 bases outside the gene matches. Germline CDR1 is MNHNS and CDR2 is SASEGT. This CDR3 region has 13 residues. CDR3 residues: CASSAERGNEQFF. The CDR3 nucleotides read TGTGCCAGCAGTGCCGAGCGGGGTAATGAGCAGTTCTTC.

The genes are TRBV28 and TRBJ1-2, with TRBD1 identical over 7 bases. The CDR3 sequence is 13 residues long. Germline V lookup: CDR1 MDHEN, CDR2 SYDVKM. The J segment lost 4 bases and the V segment lost 2 bases, leaving 1 base of the junction unmatched. This chain's CDR3 is CASSLQGGYGYTF. The CDR3 DNA sequence: TGTGCCAGCAGTTTACAGGGGGGCTATGGCTACACCTTC.

The chain couples TRBV19 to TRBJ2-7; 9 nucleotides align to TRBD1. V was clipped by 8 bases and J by 0 bases; unmatched bases: 2. Germline V gene lookup returns CDR1 LNHDA and CDR2 SQIVND (reference sequence). The CDR3 runs 13 residues. This chain's CDR3 is CASGQGISYEQYF. In DNA form, the CDR3 reads TGTGCCAGTGGACAGGGGATCTCCTACGAGCAGTACTTC.

The rearrangement uses TRBV7-2 and TRBJ1-2, with D perhaps matching TRBD1 (6 bases). The CDR3 sequence is 15 residues long. The V and J ends lost 1 base and 4 bases respectively, with 13 bases between them. Germline V gene sequence: CDR1 SGHTA, CDR2 FQGNSA. CDR3 protein: CASSLDRGASYGYTF. Written as DNA, the CDR3 is TGTGCCAGCAGCTTAGATCGGGGGGCCTCCTATGGCTACACCTTC.

The chain combines TRBV5-1 with TRBJ2-2; D gene uncertain. This CDR3 has 14 amino acids. V was shortened by 7 bases and J by 5 bases, with 15 bases between the two germline ends. The germline CDR1 and CDR2 sequences are SGHRS and YFSETQ. The CDR3 protein is CASVLTINTGELFF. CDR3 DNA sequence: TGCGCCAGCGTCCTTACAATAAATACCGGGGAGCTGTTTTTT.

The chain links TRBV12-5 to TRBJ2-1, with 8 bases matching TRBD2. Germline CDR1 LGHNT, CDR2 FRNRAP. The CDR3 is 15 residues long. V shed 6 bases and J 3 bases; nucleotides not matched to a gene: 7. This CDR3 is CASGSAGAVYNEQFF. Here the CDR3 DNA reads TGTGCTAGTGGGTCAGCGGGAGCTGTCTACAATGAGCAGTTCTTC.